The TCR beta chain described here comes from a study of vaccination and CD4 T cells after COVID-19. Study context: Post-COVID samples had a sampling time that fell a median approximately 93 days after diagnosis (range 35 to 161). Control cultures received a CEFX pool, an HIV-1 Nef pool, or no peptide. The study collected post-vaccine samples a median about 72 days after dose two, with a range of 14 to 241.

As to this clonotype: Its antigen is unknown.

The treatment denotes: approximately 10-day PBMC culture with coronavirus spike peptide pools or control peptides (ViraFEST assay). Negative selection enriched CD4+ T cells from cultures at roughly ten days. V was pared by 6 bases and J by 8 bases, with 5 bases of the junction left unmatched. The CDR3 loop spans 14 amino acids. Sequencing of DNA taken from cultured CD4+ T cells relied on the Oncomine TCR Beta short-read assay. A single record per CDR3 protein comes from TCRdb applying MiXCR to the PCR reads. The sample contains approximately 19,000 distinct CDR3 sequences, 43% of which appear only once.

The rearrangement joins TRBV12-3 or TRBV12-4 to TRBJ2-3, with TRBD2 identical over 13 bases. Sequencing was performed on CD4+ T cells from blood, cultured in vitro, taken after SARS-CoV-2 vaccination. This TCR was recovered from a human donor who had recovered from COVID-19. The CDR3 DNA sequence: TGTGCCAGCAGGATACTAGCGGGAGGGCCTACGCAGTATTTT. Its translation: CASRILAGGPTQYF.